This paragraph reports one TCR beta chain. This entry belongs to a study of blood T cell repertoires in COVID-19. At the level of the study: The United States, Italy and Spain supplied acute and convalescent COVID-19 samples. PBMCs, B-cell-depleted T cells, or T cells were the source of the cDNA or gDNA that made up the material.

As originally analysed: Reference gene primer amplification in the assay estimated nucleated cell counts. The data were produced by immunoSEQ multiplex PCR, yet TCRdb's version contains in-frame clones alone and is incomplete. Clonal size and the V and J genes are those of that table, whereas D and trimming came from the DNA. Of some 320,000 clones listed, around 87% are singletons. The CDR3 is 15 residues long. V shed 0 bases and J shed 1 base, with 9 bases lying between them. Germline V CDR1 and CDR2: SGHTA, FQGNSA. The sequenced sample was peripheral blood. The rearrangement uses TRBV7-2 and TRBJ1-1; a weak D match, TRBD1 (5 bases). The sequence was obtained from a woman aged 50 to 65 who had recovered from COVID-19. Written as DNA, the CDR3 is TGTGCCAGCAGCTTAGCGGGGGGACGGAACACTGAAGCTTTCTTT. This gives the protein CASSLAGGRNTEAFF.